This T cell receptor (beta chain) stems from a study of OX40 agonist ivuxolimab in advanced cancers. Assay: immunoSEQ multiplex PCR; the TCRdb copy retains only in-frame clones and omits some. The sample records tens of thousands of clones, approximately 90% being singletons. This clonotype was sampled from an adult with an advanced solid tumor such as melanoma, head and neck, liver or kidney cancer. The specimen was CD4+ or CD8+ T cells sorted from blood, collected in a trial of the OX40 agonist ivuxolimab.

The CDR3 is CASSSGGPGSGNTIYF. The CDR3 DNA reads TGTGCCAGCAGCTCAGGGGGCCCGGGGTCTGGAAACACCATATATTTT. This chain connects TRBV7-7 to TRBJ1-3; 8 bases match TRBD1. Per germline, CDR1 SSHAT and CDR2 FNYEAQ (reference sequence). There are 16 residues in the CDR3. Germline trimming cut 4 bases from V and 1 base from J; bases unmatched to any gene: 6.